This T cell receptor (beta chain) was profiled in a study of shared clonotypes between healthy human individuals. Overall study findings and caveats: Estimated richness values were generally larger in naive subsets than in memory subsets.

Profiled with immunoSEQ multiplex PCR; TCRdb holds only in-frame clones, not every one. The data contain around 750,000 clones, around two thirds of them singletons. The germline V gene encodes CDR1 MNHNS and CDR2 SASEGT. After removal of 7 bases from V and 3 bases from J, the junction contained 6 bases not matched to a gene. The CDR3 is made up of 15 amino acids. With respect to this clone: The antigen is undetermined.

The V gene is TRBV6-1, the J gene TRBJ2-2; 9 nucleotides match TRBD2. The sample consisted of memory CD4+ T cells sorted from blood. Sample subset: CD45RA-negative fraction. The TCR sequence derives from a woman between 25 and 40 years old in good health. The CDR3 protein is CASTSGAGDTGELFF. The CDR3 DNA reads as TGTGCCAGCACTAGCGGGGCAGGAGACACCGGGGAGCTGTTTTTT.